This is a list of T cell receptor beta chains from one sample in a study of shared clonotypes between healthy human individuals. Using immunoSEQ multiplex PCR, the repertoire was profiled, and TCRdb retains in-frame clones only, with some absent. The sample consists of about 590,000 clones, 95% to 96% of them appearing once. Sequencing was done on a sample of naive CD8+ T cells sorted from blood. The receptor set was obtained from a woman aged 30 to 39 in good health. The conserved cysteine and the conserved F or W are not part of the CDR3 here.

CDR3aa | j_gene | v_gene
ASSEEGAAYNSPLH | TRBJ1-6 | TRBV2
ASSTQTGEHTGELF | TRBJ2-2 | TRBV9
VSGGAEAF | TRBJ1-1 | TRBV27
ASSGGDVTVSTNYGYT | TRBJ1-2 | TRBV25-1
ASSPTLAGGADTQY | TRBJ2-3 | TRBV27
ASSIDLAGNEQF | TRBJ2-1 | TRBV19
ASSLMGPRSNEQF | TRBJ2-1 | TRBV27
ASSAEGLTEAF | TRBJ1-1 | TRBV5-4
ASSLAGSGANVLT | TRBJ2-6 | TRBV7-9
ASSIVDRWPPYSNQPQH | TRBJ1-5 | TRBV19
ARTSGARLNTGELF | TRBJ2-2 | TRBV2
ASSPAGREQY | TRBJ2-7 | TRBV27
ASSLLASTDTQY | TRBJ2-3 | TRBV27
ASTSLEGLVTEAF | TRBJ1-1 | TRBV28
ASLPGGLAGVQETQY | TRBJ2-5 | TRBV12-2
ASSPWGGDTQY | TRBJ2-3 | TRBV6-6
ASSYSNGLGEQF | TRBJ2-1 | TRBV6-5
ASSKARGPGELF | TRBJ2-2 | TRBV5-6
ASSLIYTGGNEKLF | TRBJ1-4 | TRBV27
ASTAGGGSAYNEQF | TRBJ2-1 | TRBV7-6
ASSPWTGGLSNQPQH | TRBJ1-5 | TRBV2
ASSQEGLAGGTGELF | TRBJ2-2 | TRBV4-2
ASSSGESSSYNEQF | TRBJ2-1 | TRBV9
ASSEGTNYGYT | TRBJ1-2 | TRBV6-1
ASSMTSGTDTQY | TRBJ2-3 | TRBV28
ASSLVGQTSDTQY | TRBJ2-3 | TRBV7-9
ATSSGTTNTGELF | TRBJ2-2 | TRBV15
ASISGPTSYNEQF | TRBJ2-1 | TRBV7-8
SVGGGSGLIEPEQF | TRBJ2-1 | TRBV29-1
ASSFGTGNYEQY | TRBJ2-7 | TRBV27
ATDLVTNTDTQY | TRBJ2-3 | TRBV2
ASSLGEGLGEQY | TRBJ2-7 | TRBV5-1
ATSRDVARETQY | TRBJ2-5 | TRBV15
ASSPWTAAINEQF | TRBJ2-1 | TRBV13
ASSQTASGSGTGELF | TRBJ2-2 | TRBV4-1
ASSLAMSGSIYGYT | TRBJ1-2 | TRBV13
ASSFSSDTQY | TRBJ2-3 | TRBV27
SVGGQSSYNEQF | TRBJ2-1 | TRBV29-1
ASSTERGYNEQF | TRBJ2-1 | TRBV7-9
ASSPTGGLDSTDTQY | TRBJ2-3 | TRBV28
ASSLSGFGGYT | TRBJ1-2 | TRBV27
ASNNRIAGIYEQY | TRBJ2-7 | TRBV28
ASSDRISGNTIY | TRBJ1-3 | TRBV10-2
ASSSPGTQAKNIQY | TRBJ2-4 | TRBV7-9
ASSLNSNQPQH | TRBJ1-5 | TRBV28
ASSPGLAYNYEQY | TRBJ2-7 | TRBV27
ASGFPVLTSGTVPKNIQY | TRBJ2-4 | TRBV12-5
AWKGTNTEAF | TRBJ1-1 | TRBV30